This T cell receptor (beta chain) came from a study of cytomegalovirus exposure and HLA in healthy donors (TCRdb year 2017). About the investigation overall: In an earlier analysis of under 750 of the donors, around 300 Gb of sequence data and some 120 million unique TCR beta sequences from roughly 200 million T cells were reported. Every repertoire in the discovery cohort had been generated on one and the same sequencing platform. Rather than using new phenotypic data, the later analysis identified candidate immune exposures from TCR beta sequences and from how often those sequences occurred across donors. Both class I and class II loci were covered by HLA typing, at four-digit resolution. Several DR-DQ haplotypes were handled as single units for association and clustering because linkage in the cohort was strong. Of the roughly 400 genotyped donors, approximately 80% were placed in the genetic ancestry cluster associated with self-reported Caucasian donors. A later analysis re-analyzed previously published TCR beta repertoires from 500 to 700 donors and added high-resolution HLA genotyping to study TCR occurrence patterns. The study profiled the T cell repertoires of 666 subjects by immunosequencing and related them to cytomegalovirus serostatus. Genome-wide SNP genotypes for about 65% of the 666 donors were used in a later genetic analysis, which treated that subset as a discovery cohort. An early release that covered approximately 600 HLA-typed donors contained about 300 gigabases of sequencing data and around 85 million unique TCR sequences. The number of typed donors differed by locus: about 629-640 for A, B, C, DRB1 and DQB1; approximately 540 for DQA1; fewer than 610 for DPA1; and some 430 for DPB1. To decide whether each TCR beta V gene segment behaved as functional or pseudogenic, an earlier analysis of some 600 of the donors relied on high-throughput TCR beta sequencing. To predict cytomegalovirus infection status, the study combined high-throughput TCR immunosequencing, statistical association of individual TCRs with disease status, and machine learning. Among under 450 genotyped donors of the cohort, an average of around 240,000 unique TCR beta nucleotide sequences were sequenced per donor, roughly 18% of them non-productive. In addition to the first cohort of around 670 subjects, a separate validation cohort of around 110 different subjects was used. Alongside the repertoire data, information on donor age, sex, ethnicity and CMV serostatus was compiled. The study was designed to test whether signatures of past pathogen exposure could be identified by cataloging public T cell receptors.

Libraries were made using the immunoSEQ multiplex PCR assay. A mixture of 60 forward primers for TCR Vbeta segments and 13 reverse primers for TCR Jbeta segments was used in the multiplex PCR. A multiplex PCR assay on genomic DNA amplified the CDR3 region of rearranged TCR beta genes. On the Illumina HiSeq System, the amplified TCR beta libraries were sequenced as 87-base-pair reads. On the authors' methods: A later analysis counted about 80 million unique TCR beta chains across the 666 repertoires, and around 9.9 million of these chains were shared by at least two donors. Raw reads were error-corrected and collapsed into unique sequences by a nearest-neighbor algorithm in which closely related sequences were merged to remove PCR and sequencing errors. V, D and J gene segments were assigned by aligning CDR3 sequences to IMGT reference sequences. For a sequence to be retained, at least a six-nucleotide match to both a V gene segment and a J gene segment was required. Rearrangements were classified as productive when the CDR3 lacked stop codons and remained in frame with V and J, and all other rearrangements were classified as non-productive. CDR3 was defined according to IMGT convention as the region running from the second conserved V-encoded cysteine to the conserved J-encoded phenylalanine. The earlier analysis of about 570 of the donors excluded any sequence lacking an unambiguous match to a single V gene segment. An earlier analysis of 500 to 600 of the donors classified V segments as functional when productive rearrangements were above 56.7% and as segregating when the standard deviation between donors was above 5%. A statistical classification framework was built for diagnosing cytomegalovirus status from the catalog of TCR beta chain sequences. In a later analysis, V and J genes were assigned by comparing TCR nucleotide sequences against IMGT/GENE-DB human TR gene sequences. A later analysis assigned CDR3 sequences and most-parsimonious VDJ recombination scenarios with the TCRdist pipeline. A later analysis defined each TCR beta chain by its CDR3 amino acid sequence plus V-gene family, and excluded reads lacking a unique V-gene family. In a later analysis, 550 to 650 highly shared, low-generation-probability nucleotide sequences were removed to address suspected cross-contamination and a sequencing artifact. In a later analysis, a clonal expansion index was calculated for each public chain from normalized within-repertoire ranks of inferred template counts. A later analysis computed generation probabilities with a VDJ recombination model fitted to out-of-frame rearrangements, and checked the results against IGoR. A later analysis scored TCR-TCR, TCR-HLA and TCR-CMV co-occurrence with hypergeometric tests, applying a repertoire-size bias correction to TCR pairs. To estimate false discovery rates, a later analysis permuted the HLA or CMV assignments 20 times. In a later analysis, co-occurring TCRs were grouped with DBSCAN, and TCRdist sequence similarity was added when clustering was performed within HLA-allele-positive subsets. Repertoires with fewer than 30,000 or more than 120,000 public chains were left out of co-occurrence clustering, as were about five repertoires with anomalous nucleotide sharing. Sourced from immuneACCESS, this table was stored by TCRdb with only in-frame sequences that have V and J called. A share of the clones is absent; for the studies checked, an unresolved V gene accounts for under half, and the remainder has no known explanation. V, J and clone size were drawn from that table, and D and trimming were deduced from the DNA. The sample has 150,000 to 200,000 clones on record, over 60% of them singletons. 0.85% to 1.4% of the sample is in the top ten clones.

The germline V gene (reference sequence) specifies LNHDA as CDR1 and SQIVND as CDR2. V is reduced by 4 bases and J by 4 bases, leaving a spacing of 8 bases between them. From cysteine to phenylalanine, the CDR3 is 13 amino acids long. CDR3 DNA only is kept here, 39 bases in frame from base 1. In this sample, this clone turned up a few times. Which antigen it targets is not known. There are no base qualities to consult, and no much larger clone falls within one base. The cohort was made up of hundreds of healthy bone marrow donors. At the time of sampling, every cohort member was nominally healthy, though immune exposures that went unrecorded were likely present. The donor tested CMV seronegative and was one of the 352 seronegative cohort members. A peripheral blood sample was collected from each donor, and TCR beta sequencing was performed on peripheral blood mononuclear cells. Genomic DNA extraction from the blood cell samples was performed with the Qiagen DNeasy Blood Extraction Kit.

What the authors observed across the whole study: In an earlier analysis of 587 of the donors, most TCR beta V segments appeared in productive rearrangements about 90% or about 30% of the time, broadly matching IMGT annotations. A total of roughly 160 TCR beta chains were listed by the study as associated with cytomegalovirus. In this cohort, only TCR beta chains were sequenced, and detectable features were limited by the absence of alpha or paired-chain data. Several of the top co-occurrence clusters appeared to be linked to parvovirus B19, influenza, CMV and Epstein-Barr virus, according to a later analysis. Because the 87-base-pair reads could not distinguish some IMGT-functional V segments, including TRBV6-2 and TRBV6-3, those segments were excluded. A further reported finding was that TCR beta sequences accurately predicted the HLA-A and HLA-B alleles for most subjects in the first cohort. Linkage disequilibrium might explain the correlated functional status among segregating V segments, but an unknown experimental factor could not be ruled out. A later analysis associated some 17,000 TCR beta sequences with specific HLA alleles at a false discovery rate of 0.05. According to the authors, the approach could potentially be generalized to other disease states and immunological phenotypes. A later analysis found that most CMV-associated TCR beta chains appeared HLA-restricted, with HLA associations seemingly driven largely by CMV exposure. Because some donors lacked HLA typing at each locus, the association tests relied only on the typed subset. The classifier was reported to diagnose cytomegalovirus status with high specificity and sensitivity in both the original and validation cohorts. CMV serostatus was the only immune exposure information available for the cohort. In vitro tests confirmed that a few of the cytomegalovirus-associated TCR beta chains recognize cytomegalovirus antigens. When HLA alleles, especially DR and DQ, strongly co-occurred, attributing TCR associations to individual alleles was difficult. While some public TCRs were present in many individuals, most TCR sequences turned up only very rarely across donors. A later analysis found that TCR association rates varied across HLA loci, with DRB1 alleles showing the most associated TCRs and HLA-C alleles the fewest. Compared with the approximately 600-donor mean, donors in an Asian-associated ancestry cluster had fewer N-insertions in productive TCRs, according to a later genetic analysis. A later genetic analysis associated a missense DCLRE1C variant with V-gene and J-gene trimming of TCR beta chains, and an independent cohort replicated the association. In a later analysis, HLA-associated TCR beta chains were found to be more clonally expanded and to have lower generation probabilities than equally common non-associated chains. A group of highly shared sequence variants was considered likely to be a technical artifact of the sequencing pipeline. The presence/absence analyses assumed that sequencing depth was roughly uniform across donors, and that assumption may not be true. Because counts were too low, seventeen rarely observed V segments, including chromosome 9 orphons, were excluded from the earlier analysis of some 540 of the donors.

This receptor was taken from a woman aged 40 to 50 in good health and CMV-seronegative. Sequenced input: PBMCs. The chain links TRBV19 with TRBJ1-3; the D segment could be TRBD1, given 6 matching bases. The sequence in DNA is TGTGCCAGTAGTACAGGGGAAGGAAACACCATATATTTT. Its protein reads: CASSTGEGNTIYF.